This T cell receptor beta chain is from a study of identical twins. Germline V gene sequence: CDR1 SNHLY, CDR2 FYNNEI. The CDR3 contains 14 residues. V dropped 7 bases and J dropped 0 bases, with 13 bases sitting between them. In this sample, this clonotype turned up a few times. MiXCR was run by TCRdb on the 5' RACE reads, yielding one entry per CDR3 protein. The table has some 630,000 distinct CDR3 sequences, less than 9% seen once; the top ten hold 1.6%. These data also formed part of another study, on yellow fever vaccine responses in identical twins.

J is TRBJ2-7 and V is TRBV2, with D hard to call. Sequenced: PBMCs. The clonotype originates from a woman aged 18-29 years in good health. The CDR3 here is CASTTLWDSYEQYF. CDR3 DNA sequence: TGTGCCAGCACCACTCTATGGGACTCCTACGAGCAGTACTTC. Based on the CDR3 plus reference TRBV2 and TRBJ2-7, the full variable domain is EPEVTQTPSHQVTQMGQEVILRCVPISNHLYFYWYRQILGQKVEFLVSFYNNEISEKSEIFDDQFSVERPDGSNFTLKIRSTKLEDSAMYFCASTTLWDSYEQYFGPGTRLTVT.